This is a list of T cell receptor beta chains from one sample in a study of blood T cell repertoires in COVID-19. Only in-frame clones appear in the TCRdb table, and some are missing; sequencing was by immunoSEQ multiplex PCR. Of approximately 150,000 clones listed, approximately 81% are singletons. Sequencing used PBMCs or T cells enriched from blood (not recorded which). The receptor source for this set is a woman aged 50 to 60 who had recovered from COVID-19. The CDR3 runs from the conserved cysteine through the conserved F or W. A D gene is named only where the DNA matches it firmly. Clone sizes are given selectively: once, few, many, or a class where the clone is expanded.

D gene,clone size,V gene,J gene,CDR3 DNA,CDR3 protein
TRBD1,-,TRBV7-9,TRBJ1-5,TGTGCCAGCAGCCTGGACAGGGGGCCCCAGCCCCAGCATTTT,CASSLDRGPQPQHF
TRBD1,-,TRBV11-3,TRBJ2-7,TGTGCCAGCAGCTGGGGGACAGATCGGGTGTACGAGCAGTACTTC,CASSWGTDRVYEQYF
-,-,TRBV18,TRBJ1-5,TGTGCCAGCTCAAAAGGGGCGGGGGCGAGCAATCAGCCCCAGCATTTT,CASSKGAGASNQPQHF
-,-,TRBV28,TRBJ2-6,TGTGCCAGCAGTTTAAAGGCAGGGCAAACTGGGGCCAACGTCCTGACTTTC,CASSLKAGQTGANVLTF
-,-,TRBV29-1,TRBJ2-7,TGCAGCGTTGTGGTTGGAATAGGGAGCTCCTACGAGCAGTACTTC,CSVVVGIGSSYEQYF
TRBD1,-,TRBV6-5,TRBJ1-2,TGTGCCAGCAGGGCGGGACAGGGAGGTGGCTACACCTTC,CASRAGQGGGYTF
-,-,TRBV3-1/TRBV3-2,TRBJ1-6,TGTGCCAGCAGCCCAGTGCACAGCAATTCACCCCTCCACTTT,CASSPVHSNSPLHF
-,-,TRBV12-3/TRBV12-4,TRBJ1-2,TGTGCCAGCAGTTTGGCCAGATATGGCTACACCTTC,CASSLARYGYTF
-,-,TRBV5-1,TRBJ1-5,TGCGCCAGCAGCACAGGAGGCAATCAGCCCCAGCATTTT,CASSTGGNQPQHF
-,-,TRBV10-2,TRBJ2-7,TGCGCCAGCAGTGAGTCAACAGGCCGCGGATACGAGCAGTACTTC,CASSESTGRGYEQYF
-,-,TRBV7-9,TRBJ1-2,TGTGCCAGCAGCCGCAGGGACTATGGCTACACCTTC,CASSRRDYGYTF
-,once,TRBV5-8,TRBJ2-7,TGTGCCAGCAGCCGAGGACAGTCCTACGAGCAGTACTTC,CASSRGQSYEQYF
-,-,TRBV19,TRBJ1-6,TGTGCCAGTAGACGGGGGAGCTCCTATAATTCACCCCTCCACTTT,CASRRGSSYNSPLHF
-,few,TRBV19,TRBJ1-2,TGTGCCAGTAGTCGAAAGGAGTATGGCTACACCTTC,CASSRKEYGYTF
TRBD1,once,TRBV2,TRBJ1-3,TGTGCCAGCAGTGAAGAGGGGGCTTCGGGAAACACCATATATTTT,CASSEEGASGNTIYF
TRBD1,-,TRBV27,TRBJ2-4,TGTGCCAGCAGTATATACTCCCCCGGGACAGGGGTAGCCAAAAACATTCAGTACTTC,CASSIYSPGTGVAKNIQYF
-,-,TRBV18,TRBJ2-7,TGTGCCAGCTCCCCTTCTTCGGGGTTGTACGAGCAGTACTTC,CASSPSSGLYEQYF
-,once,TRBV3-1/TRBV3-2,TRBJ1-4,TGTGCCAGCAGCTACGGACGGAGGGGTGAAAAACTGTTTTTT,CASSYGRRGEKLFF
-,-,TRBV5-1,TRBJ1-2,TGCGCCAGCAGTACAGATGGGCAGGTTGGCTATGGCTACACCTTC,CASSTDGQVGYGYTF
-,-,TRBV7-2,TRBJ2-7,TGTGCCAGCAAAGACAAGACCTCCTACGAGCAGTACTTC,CASKDKTSYEQYF
-,-,TRBV3-1/TRBV3-2,TRBJ2-4,TGTGCCAGCAGCCAAGTTTGGCAGGGGGGAGACATTCAGTACTTC,CASSQVWQGGDIQYF
TRBD2,-,TRBV2,TRBJ2-2,TGTGCCAGCAGTGATGGGAGGGCGGGCACCGGGGAGCTGTTTTTT,CASSDGRAGTGELFF
TRBD2,once,TRBV7-3,TRBJ2-3,TGTGCCAGCAGCCAGCGGACGGGGGGTTCGGATACGCAGTATTTT,CASSQRTGGSDTQYF
TRBD1,-,TRBV4-1,TRBJ2-2,TGCGCCAGCAGTTCGGGACAGGGGCCCACCGGGGAGCTGTTTTTT,CASSSGQGPTGELFF
-,-,TRBV24-1,TRBJ1-2,TGTGCCACCAGAGCCCCGGGACAAAACTATGGCTACACCTTC,CATRAPGQNYGYTF
-,-,TRBV19,TRBJ2-1,TGTGCCAGTAGGAGTTCCGGACAGAAATCCAATGAGCAGTTCTTC,CASRSSGQKSNEQFF
-,-,TRBV19,TRBJ1-2,TGTGCCAGTAGTGTCGGACAGCTCTTCCACCCTTATGGCTACACCTTC,CASSVGQLFHPYGYTF
-,-,TRBV23-1,TRBJ1-5,TGCGCCAGCAGTCACCTCCGCCGGGGTTATAGCAATCAGCCCCAGCATTTT,CASSHLRRGYSNQPQHF
TRBD1,-,TRBV5-4,TRBJ1-1,TGTGCCAGCAGCACAGGGGGGGGACGCGACACTGAAGCTTTCTTT,CASSTGGGRDTEAFF
-,-,TRBV28,TRBJ1-2,TGTGCCAGCAGCATCCAGGATGGCGGGGGGGCCTATGGCTACACCTTC,CASSIQDGGGAYGYTF
TRBD2,-,TRBV6-4,TRBJ2-1,TGTGCCAGCAGTGCACGGACTAGCGGGTACAATGAGCAGTTCTTC,CASSARTSGYNEQFF
TRBD2,-,TRBV5-4,TRBJ2-1,TGTGCCAGCAGTCGACCGGGGTTAGCGGGGTTAATAGATGAGCAGTTCTTC,CASSRPGLAGLIDEQFF
TRBD1,-,TRBV5-1,TRBJ2-1,TGCGCCAGCAGCTTGGCGGGGACAGAACACAATGAGCAGTTCTTC,CASSLAGTEHNEQFF
TRBD1,once,TRBV4-2,TRBJ2-3,TGTGCCAGCAGCCAGAACCGGGACAGGGCGGCAGATACGCAGTATTTT,CASSQNRDRAADTQYF
-,-,TRBV6-2/TRBV6-3,TRBJ2-5,TGTGCCAGCAGTTCCGGACACGGTGAGACCCAGTACTTC,CASSSGHGETQYF
TRBD2,-,TRBV28,TRBJ2-1,TGTGCCAGCAGTTTACAGACTAGCGGGGTTGAAAGTGAGCAGTTCTTC,CASSLQTSGVESEQFF
TRBD1,-,TRBV24-1,TRBJ1-2,TGTGCCACCAGTGACGCCGACAGGGTGCATGGCTACACCTTC,CATSDADRVHGYTF
TRBD2,few,TRBV25-1,TRBJ2-1,TGTGCCAGCATTGGGCGGGAGGGCACTGTCTACAATGAGCAGTTCTTC,CASIGREGTVYNEQFF
-,-,TRBV18,TRBJ2-7,TGTGCCAGCTCACCGAGGAGTAGCTCCTACGAGCAGTACTTC,CASSPRSSSYEQYF
TRBD2,-,TRBV7-2,TRBJ2-7,TGTGCCAGCAGCTTAGTAGGAATCGGGAGGGACCTACGGGACGAGCAGTACTTC,CASSLVGIGRDLRDEQYF
-,-,TRBV19,TRBJ1-5,TGTGCCAGTAGCGGAGGAGGGGCAGAATACTATCAGCCCCAGCATTTT,CASSGGGAEYYQPQHF
-,-,TRBV5-6,TRBJ1-1,TGTGCCAGCAGCTTGCAACAGAGGAACACTGAAGCTTTCTTT,CASSLQQRNTEAFF
-,-,TRBV19,TRBJ1-1,TGTGCCAGTAGTATCGGGGGGAAGGACACTGAAGCTTTCTTT,CASSIGGKDTEAFF
TRBD1,-,TRBV27,TRBJ1-5,TGTGCCAGCAGTTTACTCCCCGGGACAGGGTCTCAGCCCCAGCATTTT,CASSLLPGTGSQPQHF
-,-,TRBV28,TRBJ1-6,TGTGCCAGCAGTTTATCAGGGCGAAATTCACCCCTCCACTTT,CASSLSGRNSPLHF
TRBD2,-,TRBV7-2,TRBJ2-2,TGTGCCAGCAGCTTAGCCCTAGCGGGGACCGGGGAGCTGTTTTTT,CASSLALAGTGELFF
-,-,TRBV19,TRBJ1-1,TGTGCCAGTAGTACCTGGACACCTGAAGCTTTCTTT,CASSTWTPEAFF
TRBD2,-,TRBV7-6,TRBJ2-5,TGTGCCAGCAGCTTAGGGGCTAGCGGGACTGGGGAGACCCAGTACTTC,CASSLGASGTGETQYF
TRBD1,-,TRBV7-2,TRBJ2-2,TGTGCCAGCAGCCCTCGGGACAGGGGGCTCGGGGGGGAGCTGTTTTTT,CASSPRDRGLGGELFF
TRBD2,-,TRBV7-9,TRBJ2-5,TGTGCCAGCAGCTTAATGGCGGGAGTGGGTCAAGAGACCCAGTACTTC,CASSLMAGVGQETQYF